Listed below are T cell receptor beta chains from one sample, sequenced in a study of regulatory T cells in long-lasting Graves disease. TCRdb reprocessed the multiplex PCR reads with MiXCR, giving one entry per CDR3 protein. The sample shows more than 350,000 distinct CDR3 sequences, approximately 15% of them seen only once. This same sample was also part of a study on T cells in Graves' hyperthyroidism and ophthalmopathy.

The material sequenced was peripheral blood mononuclear cells (PBMCs), taken at new diagnosis, from a patient treated with antithyroid drugs. These receptors originate from a woman aged 25 to 39 with Graves disease. The CDR3 runs from the conserved cysteine through the conserved F or W. A D gene is named only where the DNA matches it firmly. Part of the rows lack a size; the others show once, few, many or a class for expanded clones.

CDR3 DNA | CDR3 protein | D gene | clone size | J gene | V gene
TGTGCCAGCAACCAAGGGAAGGTAGCGGGACTCAACACCGGGGAGCTGTTTTTT | CASNQGKVAGLNTGELFF | TRBD2 | few | TRBJ2-2 | TRBV28
TGCGCCAGCAGTGATTTTAGTGGACTAGCGGGCCCTGTTGCTCAAGAGACCCAGTACTTC | CASSDFSGLAGPVAQETQYF | TRBD2 | many | TRBJ2-5 | TRBV10-1
TGTGCCAGTAAGGAGGGGGCTGCTAGCAATCAGCCCCAGCATTTT | CASKEGAASNQPQHF | TRBD1 | - | TRBJ1-5 | TRBV19
TGTGCCACCAGTGATTCCGGGACAGGGGGAAACTATGGCTACACCTTC | CATSDSGTGGNYGYTF | TRBD1 | many | TRBJ1-2 | TRBV24-1
TGCGCCAGCAGCTTCGACCGTCCCTATAATTCACCCCTCCACTTT | CASSFDRPYNSPLHF | - | few | TRBJ1-6 | TRBV5-1
TGTGCCAGCACCTCAGCTAGCGTAGGGAGGGGAGATACGCAGTATTTT | CASTSASVGRGDTQYF | TRBD2 | many | TRBJ2-3 | TRBV28
TGTGCCAGCAGTGAATTACGGGCAACTGGGACAGGCAGAAAAAACATTCAGTACTTC | CASSELRATGTGRKNIQYF | TRBD1 | many | TRBJ2-4 | TRBV2
TGCGCCAGCAGCCAAGTGCAGGGGACCTCCTACGAGCAGTACTTC | CASSQVQGTSYEQYF | - | many | TRBJ2-7 | TRBV4-1
TGCAGTGCCTACGGGGGATACTACGAGCAGTACTTC | CSAYGGYYEQYF | - | - | TRBJ2-7 | TRBV20-1
TGTGCCACCAAACCGGGACAGGGTATCTACGAGCAGTACTTC | CATKPGQGIYEQYF | TRBD1 | many | TRBJ2-7 | TRBV2
TGTGCCAGCAGCTTACTTGGGGGTTCCAAAAACATTCAGTACTTC | CASSLLGGSKNIQYF | - | many | TRBJ2-4 | TRBV7-2
TGTGCCAGTAGTATCTTATCAGGGGGCAATCAGCCCCAGCATTTT | CASSILSGGNQPQHF | - | - | TRBJ1-5 | TRBV19
TGTGCCAGCAGCGCGACGACTAGCGGGCCCTCCTACGAGCAGTACTTC | CASSATTSGPSYEQYF | TRBD2 | many | TRBJ2-7 | TRBV7-9
TGTGCCAGCAGTTTGGCGGGCACGTCCTACGAGCAGTACTTC | CASSLAGTSYEQYF | - | many | TRBJ2-7 | TRBV12-3/TRBV12-4
TGTGCCAGCAGTGACTCTAGCGGGAGAAGGCCAGATACGCAGTATTTT | CASSDSSGRRPDTQYF | TRBD2 | - | TRBJ2-3 | TRBV6-4
TGTGCCTGGAGTTTAGGGGCGCAGGGGCGGACTGAAGCTTTCTTT | CAWSLGAQGRTEAFF | - | few | TRBJ1-1 | TRBV30
TGCGCCAGCACCCTGGAGGGCCGCACTGAAGCTTTCTTT | CASTLEGRTEAFF | - | many | TRBJ1-1 | TRBV5-1
TGTGCCAGCAGCAAACCGGGACAGGGGACCGAGCAGTACTTC | CASSKPGQGTEQYF | TRBD1 | - | TRBJ2-7 | TRBV3-1
TGTGCTAGCAGCTTGGGCCCTCAAAACACAGATACGCAGTATTTT | CASSLGPQNTDTQYF | - | many | TRBJ2-3 | TRBV7-7